The rows below give T cell receptor beta chains drawn from one sample of a study of blood T cell repertoires in COVID-19. Produced via immunoSEQ multiplex PCR; TCRdb's table is partial and in-frame only. This repertoire shows fewer than 200,000 clones, 84% found once; its top ten account for 7.5% to 9.5%. Sequencing was performed on peripheral blood. Receptors were obtained from a man between 40 and 49 years old who had recovered from COVID-19. The conserved cysteine and the conserved F or W are not part of the CDR3 here. Each record gives: J gene, V gene, CDR3 protein.

j_call: TRBJ1-2
v_call: TRBV15
cdr3_aa: ATSSPGVRISAGYT

j_call: TRBJ1-3
v_call: TRBV7-2
cdr3_aa: ASSPGTGNTIY

j_call: TRBJ1-2
v_call: TRBV19
cdr3_aa: ASCIQGACGYT

j_call: TRBJ2-5
v_call: TRBV7-2
cdr3_aa: ASSFAAEGLWETQY

j_call: TRBJ2-7
v_call: TRBV18
cdr3_aa: ASSEQGQLTYEQY

j_call: TRBJ2-7
v_call: TRBV6-5
cdr3_aa: ASGGNPLYEQY

j_call: TRBJ1-5
v_call: TRBV7-9
cdr3_aa: ASSPTGNNQPQH

j_call: TRBJ1-5
v_call: TRBV6-1
cdr3_aa: ASSERPGYSNQPQH

j_call: TRBJ1-2
v_call: TRBV29-1
cdr3_aa: SVDPGQGHGYT

j_call: TRBJ1-3
v_call: TRBV19
cdr3_aa: ASSTVDSLSGNTIY

j_call: TRBJ2-2
v_call: TRBV7-9
cdr3_aa: ASSLMSGGATGELF

j_call: TRBJ1-2
v_call: TRBV3-1/TRBV3-2
cdr3_aa: ASSHSKIQRRGYT

j_call: TRBJ2-7
v_call: TRBV12-3/TRBV12-4
cdr3_aa: ASSLNRFYEQY

j_call: TRBJ2-1
v_call: TRBV7-2
cdr3_aa: ASSPHLVAPRSSYNEQF

j_call: TRBJ2-7
v_call: TRBV5-1
cdr3_aa: ASRPGNRALVEQY

j_call: TRBJ1-3
v_call: TRBV10-3
cdr3_aa: AISEQGSGNTIY

j_call: TRBJ1-1
v_call: TRBV20-1
cdr3_aa: SASDTDREVTEAF

j_call: TRBJ2-1
v_call: TRBV7-2
cdr3_aa: ASSFPLNEQF

j_call: TRBJ1-2
v_call: TRBV5-6
cdr3_aa: ASSRQPYGYT

j_call: TRBJ1-1
v_call: TRBV6-5
cdr3_aa: ASSLGQGAAF

j_call: TRBJ1-5
v_call: TRBV19
cdr3_aa: ASNRVHDSNQPQH

j_call: TRBJ2-3
v_call: TRBV19
cdr3_aa: ASSIQDTDTQY

j_call: TRBJ2-5
v_call: TRBV19
cdr3_aa: ASSMGLASETQY

j_call: TRBJ2-7
v_call: TRBV12-3/TRBV12-4
cdr3_aa: ASKRRGDYEQY

j_call: TRBJ2-1
v_call: TRBV28
cdr3_aa: ASSRTSVVRNEQF

j_call: TRBJ2-5
v_call: TRBV30
cdr3_aa: AWSRRGVQETQY

j_call: TRBJ2-2
v_call: TRBV5-8
cdr3_aa: ASSLAWAGMNTGELF

j_call: TRBJ2-1
v_call: TRBV24-1
cdr3_aa: ATSRGNNEQF

j_call: TRBJ1-2
v_call: TRBV21-1
cdr3_aa: ASSKVRVKGESYGYT

j_call: TRBJ2-1
v_call: TRBV7-3
cdr3_aa: ASSFGDRNNEQF

j_call: TRBJ1-5
v_call: TRBV19
cdr3_aa: ASSFGTVSNQPQH

j_call: TRBJ1-1
v_call: TRBV5-4
cdr3_aa: ASSLLQGNTEAF

j_call: TRBJ2-5
v_call: TRBV4-1
cdr3_aa: ASSQSSGRKETQY

j_call: TRBJ2-2
v_call: TRBV27
cdr3_aa: ASKTVNTGELF

j_call: TRBJ2-3
v_call: TRBV7-2
cdr3_aa: ASSRGYDQGRDTQY

j_call: TRBJ2-5
v_call: TRBV4-3
cdr3_aa: ASSPSSAGGQETQY

j_call: TRBJ1-1
v_call: TRBV19
cdr3_aa: ASSWEGINTEAF

j_call: TRBJ1-4
v_call: TRBV18
cdr3_aa: ASSPVRGGANEKLF

j_call: TRBJ1-1
v_call: TRBV2
cdr3_aa: ASSDSLMVTEAF

j_call: TRBJ1-2
v_call: TRBV7-2
cdr3_aa: ASSLDYNNYGYT

j_call: TRBJ2-3
v_call: TRBV11-3
cdr3_aa: ASGRDSVILTDTQY

j_call: TRBJ2-5
v_call: TRBV4-3
cdr3_aa: ASSAGSGETQY

j_call: TRBJ2-1
v_call: TRBV12-3/TRBV12-4
cdr3_aa: ASTQQGVGEQF

j_call: TRBJ2-1
v_call: TRBV7-2
cdr3_aa: ASSLEGGLAGVQF

j_call: TRBJ2-7
v_call: TRBV7-2
cdr3_aa: ASSSSGGGYEQY

j_call: TRBJ2-2
v_call: TRBV5-6
cdr3_aa: ASTILGGREAITGELF

j_call: TRBJ2-1
v_call: TRBV18
cdr3_aa: ASSFEVAGYNEQF

j_call: TRBJ2-6
v_call: TRBV10-3
cdr3_aa: AITAGGTGATGANVLT

j_call: TRBJ2-2
v_call: TRBV7-9
cdr3_aa: ASSSRLAGGTGELF

j_call: TRBJ1-2
v_call: TRBV5-4
cdr3_aa: ASAIRNSLNYGYT

j_call: TRBJ2-7
v_call: TRBV15
cdr3_aa: ATSSGHVTYEQY

j_call: TRBJ1-2
v_call: TRBV7-8
cdr3_aa: ASSLDYRGEANYGYT

j_call: TRBJ2-1
v_call: TRBV9
cdr3_aa: ASSVGSWASGSRYNEQF

j_call: TRBJ1-1
v_call: TRBV3-1/TRBV3-2
cdr3_aa: ASSQGTGVNTEAF

j_call: TRBJ2-5
v_call: TRBV11-2
cdr3_aa: ASSPPGKETQY

j_call: TRBJ2-3
v_call: TRBV5-1
cdr3_aa: ASSLALDTQY